These T cell receptor beta chains were read from a single sample in a study of shared clonotypes between healthy human individuals. The method was immunoSEQ multiplex PCR; TCRdb's version includes in-frame clones alone and lacks a portion of them. The data show roughly 1,500,000 clones, nearly 99% seen once. The sequenced sample consisted of naive CD4+ T cells sorted from blood. The receptors here all came from a man younger than 40 in good health. Both conserved end residues are part of each CDR3. A D gene is named only where the DNA matches it firmly. Where a row states a size, it is once, few, many or the class of an expanded clone; other rows omit it.

>.|TRBV28|TRBJ1-5|TRBD1
TGTGCCAGCAGTCTCCCGGGACAGGCCCTTAATCAGCCCCAGCATTTT
CASSLPGQALNQPQHF
>.|TRBV10-3|TRBJ2-2|.
TGTGCCATCAGACCAGGGACCCCGGACACCGGGGAGCTGTTTTTT
CAIRPGTPDTGELFF
>.|TRBV14|TRBJ1-2|.
TGTGCCAGCAGTCAAAAGCGGGGATCTTGGTATGGCTACACCTTC
CASSQKRGSWYGYTF
>.|TRBV27|TRBJ2-3|.
TGTGCCAGCAGTTTAACGGCCGGCACAGATACGCAGTATTTT
CASSLTAGTDTQYF
>.|TRBV7-9|TRBJ1-1|TRBD1
TGTGCCAGCAGCTTAAGACAGGGGGACACTGAAGCTTTCTTT
CASSLRQGDTEAFF
>.|TRBV4-1|TRBJ2-1|TRBD2
TGCGCCAGCAGCCGGCTAGCGGGAGCCAATGAGCAGTTCTTC
CASSRLAGANEQFF
>.|TRBV25-1|TRBJ2-7|.
TGTGCCAGCAGCATTAGGGGCACCAGCTCCTACGAGCAGTACTTC
CASSIRGTSSYEQYF
>.|TRBV30|TRBJ2-7|.
TGTGCCTGGAGTGCCTTGTACGAGCAGTACTTC
CAWSALYEQYF
>.|TRBV19|TRBJ2-2|TRBD2
TGTGCCAGTAGTATAGAACACCCGGGACTAGCGGGAGTAGGTGGGGAGCTGTTTTTT
CASSIEHPGLAGVGGELFF
>few|TRBV5-1|TRBJ1-2|.
TGCGCCAGCAGCTTGGCCCTGGGGACAAACTATGGCTACACCTTC
CASSLALGTNYGYTF
>.|TRBV28|TRBJ2-7|.
TGTGCCAGCAGTTTACGACTCTACGAGCAGTACTTC
CASSLRLYEQYF
>.|TRBV18|TRBJ1-2|.
TGTGCCAGCTCACGCAAAACCGGGGGGACTAACTATGGCTACACCTTC
CASSRKTGGTNYGYTF
>.|TRBV9|TRBJ2-2|.
TGTGCCAGCAGTCCGGTTGGGACCGGGGAGCTGTTTTTT
CASSPVGTGELFF
>.|TRBV9|TRBJ2-3|TRBD2
TGTGCCAGCACTCCGGCGGGTAGCGGGCCCGGCTCACCAGATACGCAGTATTTT
CASTPAGSGPGSPDTQYF
>.|TRBV21-1|TRBJ1-1|.
TGTGCCAGCACCGACTTCTCACAGGGATCTGGGACTGAAGCTTTCTTT
CASTDFSQGSGTEAFF
>.|TRBV9|TRBJ1-2|.
TGTGCCAGCAGCGAGGGAGGGGCGGGGTATGGCTACACCTTC
CASSEGGAGYGYTF
>.|TRBV6-1|TRBJ2-7|.
TGTGCCAGCAGTGAAGCCAAATCCGAGCAGTACTTC
CASSEAKSEQYF
>.|TRBV19|TRBJ2-6|.
TGTGCCAGTAGTCTGCTCCAAGGCTCTGGGGCCAACGTCCTGACTTTC
CASSLLQGSGANVLTF
>.|TRBV10-1|TRBJ2-6|.
TGCGCCAGCAGTGAGTCGAAAGTCCCTGGGGCCAACGTCCTGACTTTC
CASSESKVPGANVLTF
>.|TRBV6-5|TRBJ2-1|.
TGTGCCAGTCATATTTCGGGAGAGCAGTTCTTC
CASHISGEQFF
>.|TRBV7-8|TRBJ1-5|.
TGTGCCAGCAGCCCCGCAGGGTCGCCCCAGCATTTT
CASSPAGSPQHF
>.|TRBV5-4|TRBJ2-5|TRBD2
TGTGCCAGCAGCTTGGGGACTAGCGGAGACCAAGAGACCCAGTACTTC
CASSLGTSGDQETQYF
>.|TRBV9|TRBJ1-2|.
TGTGCCAGCAGCGTAGGCTGGGGGCAAAGTGGCTACACCTTC
CASSVGWGQSGYTF
>once|TRBV7-6|TRBJ2-5|.
TGTGCCAGCAGCTTAAGGAGTGAGACCCAGTACTTC
CASSLRSETQYF
>.|TRBV5-1|TRBJ2-7|.
TGCGCCAGCAGATTGGAGGGGGGCTACGAGCAGTACTTC
CASRLEGGYEQYF
>.|TRBV11-3|TRBJ2-1|.
TGTGCCAGCAGCTTTAGCGTGATGGATGGTGAGCAGTTCTTC
CASSFSVMDGEQFF
>.|TRBV5-6|TRBJ2-7|.
TGTGCCAGCAGCCATCCGAACCCAGGCGGGCAGTACTTC
CASSHPNPGGQYF
>.|TRBV19|TRBJ1-2|.
TGTGCCAGTAGTGGGTCAAGAGGCTACACCTTC
CASSGSRGYTF
>once|TRBV6-1|TRBJ2-7|TRBD1
TGTGCCAGCAGGCCACCGGGACAGGGACGGGGCGAGCAGTACTTC
CASRPPGQGRGEQYF
>.|TRBV5-1|TRBJ1-2|.
TGCGCCAGCAGCTTGGACCTCGTAGCTAACTATGGCTACACCTTC
CASSLDLVANYGYTF
>.|TRBV19|TRBJ2-3|.
TGTGCCAGTAGGACCGGGACGGCGACAGATACGCAGTATTTT
CASRTGTATDTQYF
>.|TRBV19|TRBJ2-2|.
TGTGCCAGTATTGGAGTACCCCAGAACACCGGGGAGCTGTTTTTT
CASIGVPQNTGELFF
>.|TRBV10-1|TRBJ2-7|.
TGCGCCAGCAGTGAGTCAGCGGCGAGTAGTTACGAGCAGTACTTC
CASSESAASSYEQYF
>.|TRBV10-1|TRBJ1-1|.
TGCGCCAGCAGTGAGTCGAATCGGGCAGACACTGAAGCTTTCTTT
CASSESNRADTEAFF
>.|TRBV30|TRBJ2-7|.
TGTGCCTGGAACCAGGGGTCCTACGAGCAGTACTTC
CAWNQGSYEQYF
>.|TRBV9|TRBJ2-3|.
TGTGCCAGCAGCGTAGTTGGACTCACAGATACGCAGTATTTT
CASSVVGLTDTQYF
>.|TRBV11-2|TRBJ2-7|.
TGTGCCAGCAGGCTACGAGTAAACGGTCGAGGGTACTTC
CASRLRVNGRGYF
>.|TRBV13|TRBJ1-1|.
TGTGCCAGCAGCCCCCGTGAGGGGGAAGCTTTCTTT
CASSPREGEAFF
>.|TRBV6-5|TRBJ2-7|.
TGTGCCAGCACCCCGGGTGGTACGGACGAGCAGTACTTC
CASTPGGTDEQYF
>.|TRBV4-3|TRBJ2-1|.
TGCGCCAGCAGCCAAGATCGTATCGGGGTATTCAGCTCCTACAATGAGCAGTTCTTC
CASSQDRIGVFSSYNEQFF
>.|TRBV4-1|TRBJ2-7|.
TGCGCCAGCAGCCAAGATTATCGGTCGGGCAGGGCCTACGAGCAGTACTTC
CASSQDYRSGRAYEQYF
>.|TRBV2|TRBJ2-1|.
TGTGCCAGCCTTGAGGGGAATGAGCAGTTCTTC
CASLEGNEQFF
>.|TRBV14|TRBJ2-7|TRBD1
TGTGCCAGCAAACAAGGACAGGGTTCCGAGCAGTACTTC
CASKQGQGSEQYF
>.|TRBV7-2|TRBJ2-7|.
TGTGCCAGCAGCTTGGACCTCAGGGGCTACGAGCAGTACTTC
CASSLDLRGYEQYF
>.|TRBV25-1|TRBJ2-7|TRBD2
TGTGCCAGCAGTTTCTGGAGCGGGAGCCAGTACTTC
CASSFWSGSQYF
>.|TRBV4-3|TRBJ2-3|.
TGCGCCAGCAGCCAAGGGGCGGGGGCCACAGATACGCAGTATTTT
CASSQGAGATDTQYF
>.|TRBV10-3|TRBJ2-6|.
TGTGCCATCAGTCCCTCTGGGGCTGGGGCCAACGTCCTGACTTTC
CAISPSGAGANVLTF
>.|TRBV28|TRBJ2-2|.
TGTGCCACCAACCCGGGCACCGGGGAGCTGTTTTTT
CATNPGTGELFF
>.|TRBV6-1|TRBJ1-1|TRBD1
TGTGCCAGCAGTAGCCGGGACAGGGGATTCACTGAAGCTTTCTTT
CASSSRDRGFTEAFF
>.|TRBV5-6|TRBJ2-5|.
TGTGCCAGCAGCTTGGCACTCCCAGAGACCCAGTACTTC
CASSLALPETQYF
>.|TRBV5-1|TRBJ2-3|.
TGCGCCAGCAGCTTTCTAACAGATACGCAGTATTTT
CASSFLTDTQYF
>once|TRBV6-1|TRBJ2-7|.
TGTGCCAGCAGGACCCCTTTGGGGAACTACTACGAGCAGTACTTC
CASRTPLGNYYEQYF
>.|TRBV19|TRBJ1-1|.
TGTGCCAGTGTATCGCGGCCAATGAACACTGAAGCTTTCTTT
CASVSRPMNTEAFF
>.|TRBV28|TRBJ2-7|.
TGTGCCAGCAGGACTCACTACGAGCAGTACTTC
CASRTHYEQYF
>.|TRBV10-2|TRBJ2-1|TRBD2
TGCGCCAGCAGTGACAGCCTGGGGCTAGCGGGAGTTTCCTACAATGAGCAGTTCTTC
CASSDSLGLAGVSYNEQFF
>.|TRBV7-9|TRBJ2-1|.
TGTGCCAGCAGCTTGGGGGAGTACAATGAGCAGTTCTTC
CASSLGEYNEQFF
>.|TRBV5-1|TRBJ2-1|TRBD2
TGCGCCAGCAGGGGGCTAGCGGGAGTTAATGAGCAGTTCTTC
CASRGLAGVNEQFF
>few|TRBV10-3|TRBJ1-2|.
TGTGCCATCAGTGAGTCGAGAGAAAACTATGGCTACACCTTC
CAISESRENYGYTF